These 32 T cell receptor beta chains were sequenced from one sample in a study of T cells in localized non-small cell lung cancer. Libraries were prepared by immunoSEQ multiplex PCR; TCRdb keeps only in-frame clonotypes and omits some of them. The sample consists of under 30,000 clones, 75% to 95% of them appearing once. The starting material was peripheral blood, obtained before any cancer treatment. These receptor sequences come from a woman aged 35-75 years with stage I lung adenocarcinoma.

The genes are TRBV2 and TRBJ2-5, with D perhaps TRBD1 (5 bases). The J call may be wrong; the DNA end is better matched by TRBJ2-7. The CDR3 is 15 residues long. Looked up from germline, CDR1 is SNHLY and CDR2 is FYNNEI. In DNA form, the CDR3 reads TGTGCCAGCAGTGTCGAGTGGGGCAGCTCCTACGAGCAGTACTTC. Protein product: CASSVEWGSSYEQYF.

CDR3 amino acids: CASGRTGDYEQYF. The CDR3 nucleotides read TGTGCCAGCGGTAGGACAGGGGACTACGAGCAGTACTTC. The rearrangement joins TRBV2 to TRBJ2-7, with 9 bases lining up with TRBD1. CDR3 length: 13 residues. V shed 8 bases and J 3 bases; nucleotides not matched to a gene: 5. The germline V gene has CDR1 SNHLY and CDR2 FYNNEI.

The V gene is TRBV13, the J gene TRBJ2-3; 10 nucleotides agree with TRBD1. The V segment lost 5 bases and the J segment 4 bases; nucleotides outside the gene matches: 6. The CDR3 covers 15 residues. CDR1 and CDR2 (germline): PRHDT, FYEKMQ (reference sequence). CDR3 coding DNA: TGTGCCAGCAGCCCCCCCGGGACAGGGGCAGATACGCAGTATTTT. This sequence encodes CASSPPGTGADTQYF.

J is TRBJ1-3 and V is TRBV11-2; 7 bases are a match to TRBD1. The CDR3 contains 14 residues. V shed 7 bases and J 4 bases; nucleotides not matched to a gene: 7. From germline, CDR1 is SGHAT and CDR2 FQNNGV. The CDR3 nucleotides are TGTGCCAGCAAAAAAGGGGGCGACGGAAACACCATATATTTT. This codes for CASKKGGDGNTIYF.

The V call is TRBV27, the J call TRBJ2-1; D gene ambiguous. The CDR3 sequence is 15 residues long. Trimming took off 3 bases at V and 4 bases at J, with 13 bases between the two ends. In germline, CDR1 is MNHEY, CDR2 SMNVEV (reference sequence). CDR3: CASSLDTPRYNEQFF. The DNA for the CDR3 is TGTGCCAGCAGTTTGGATACGCCCAGATACAATGAGCAGTTCTTC.

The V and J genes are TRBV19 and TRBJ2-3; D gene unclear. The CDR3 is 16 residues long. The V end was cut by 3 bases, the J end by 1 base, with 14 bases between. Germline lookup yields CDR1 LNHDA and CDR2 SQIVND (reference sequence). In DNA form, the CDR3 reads TGTGCCAGTAGTATTAGTTCCAGTGGTGGCACAGATACGCAGTATTTT. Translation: CASSISSSGGTDTQYF.

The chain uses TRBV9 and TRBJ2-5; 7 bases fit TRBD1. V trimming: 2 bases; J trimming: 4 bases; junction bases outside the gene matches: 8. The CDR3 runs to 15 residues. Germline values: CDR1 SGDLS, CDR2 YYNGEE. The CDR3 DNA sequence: TGTGCCAGCAGCGTCACGGGACAGAGTCTAGAGACCCAGTACTTC. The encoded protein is CASSVTGQSLETQYF.

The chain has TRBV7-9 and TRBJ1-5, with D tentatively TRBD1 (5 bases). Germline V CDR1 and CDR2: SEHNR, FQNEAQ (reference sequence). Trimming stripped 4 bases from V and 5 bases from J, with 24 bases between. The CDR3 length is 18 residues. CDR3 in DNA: TGTGCCAGCAGCTCGACAGTCGACTACCCCCGGGGCGATCAGCCCCAGCATTTT. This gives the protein CASSSTVDYPRGDQPQHF.

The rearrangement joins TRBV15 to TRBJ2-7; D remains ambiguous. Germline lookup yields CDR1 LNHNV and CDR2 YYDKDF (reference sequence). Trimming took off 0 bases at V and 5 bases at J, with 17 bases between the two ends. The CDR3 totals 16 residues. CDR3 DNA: TGTGCCACCAGCAGAGATAGGCTACTTTCCTTGCACGAGCAGTACTTC. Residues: CATSRDRLLSLHEQYF.

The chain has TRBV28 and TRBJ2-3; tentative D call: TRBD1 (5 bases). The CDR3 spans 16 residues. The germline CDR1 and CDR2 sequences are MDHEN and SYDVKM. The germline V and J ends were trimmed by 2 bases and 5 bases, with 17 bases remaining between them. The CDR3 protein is CASSLIPGSGKDTQYF. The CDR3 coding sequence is TGTGCCAGCAGTTTAATACCGGGCTCAGGGAAAGATACGCAGTATTTT.

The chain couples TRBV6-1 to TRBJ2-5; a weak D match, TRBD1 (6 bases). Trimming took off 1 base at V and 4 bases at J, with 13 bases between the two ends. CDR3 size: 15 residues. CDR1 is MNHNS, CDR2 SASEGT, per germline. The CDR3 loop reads CASSEVTGTGETQYF. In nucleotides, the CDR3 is TGTGCCAGCAGTGAAGTGACAGGTACGGGAGAGACCCAGTACTTC.

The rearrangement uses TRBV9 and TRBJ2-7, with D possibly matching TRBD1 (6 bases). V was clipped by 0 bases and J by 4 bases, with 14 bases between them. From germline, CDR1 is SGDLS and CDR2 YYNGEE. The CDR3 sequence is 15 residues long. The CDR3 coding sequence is TGTGCCAGCAGCGTAGGGCCCTCAGGGGTATACGAGCAGTACTTC. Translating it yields CASSVGPSGVYEQYF.

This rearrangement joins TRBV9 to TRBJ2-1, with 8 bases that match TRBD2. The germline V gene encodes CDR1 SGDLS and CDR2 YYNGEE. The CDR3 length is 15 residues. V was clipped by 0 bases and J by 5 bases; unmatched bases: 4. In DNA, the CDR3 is TGTGCCAGCAGCGTAGCGAGCGGGGGCCACAATGAGCAGTTCTTC. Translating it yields CASSVASGGHNEQFF.

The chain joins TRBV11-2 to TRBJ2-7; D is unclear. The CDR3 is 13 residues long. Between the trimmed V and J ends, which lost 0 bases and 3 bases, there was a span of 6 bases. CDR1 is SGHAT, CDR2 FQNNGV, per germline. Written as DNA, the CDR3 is TGTGCCAGCAGCTTAGATGAGGACTACGAGCAGTACTTC. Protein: CASSLDEDYEQYF.

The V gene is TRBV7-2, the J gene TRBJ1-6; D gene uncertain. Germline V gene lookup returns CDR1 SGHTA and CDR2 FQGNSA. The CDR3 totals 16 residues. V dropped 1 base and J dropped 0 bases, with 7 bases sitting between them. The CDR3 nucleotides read TGTGCCAGCAGCTTAGGAGGGAGCTCCTATAATTCACCCCTCCACTTT. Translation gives CASSLGGSSYNSPLHF.

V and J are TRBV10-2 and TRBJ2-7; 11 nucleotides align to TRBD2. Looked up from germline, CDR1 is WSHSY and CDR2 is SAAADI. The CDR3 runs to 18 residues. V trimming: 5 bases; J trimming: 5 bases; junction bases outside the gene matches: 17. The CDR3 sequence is CASSPGGRSTSGTDEQYF. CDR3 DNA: TGCGCCAGCAGTCCGGGAGGGAGGTCGACTAGCGGGACGGACGAGCAGTACTTC.

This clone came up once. The CDR3 loop reads CASSLGTPTREQYF. CDR3 bases: TGTGCCAGCAGCTTAGGGACACCGACGAGGGAGCAGTACTTC. This sequence joins TRBV7-2 and TRBJ2-7, with TRBD1 as a possible D gene (5 bases). CDR3 length equals 14 residues. The germline V and J ends were trimmed by 1 base and 7 bases, with 14 bases remaining between them. Germline lookup yields CDR1 SGHTA and CDR2 FQGNSA.

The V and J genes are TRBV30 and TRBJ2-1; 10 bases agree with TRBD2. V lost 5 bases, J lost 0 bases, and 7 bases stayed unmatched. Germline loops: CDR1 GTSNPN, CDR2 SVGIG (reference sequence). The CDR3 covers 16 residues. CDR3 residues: CAWGLADLSSYNEQFF. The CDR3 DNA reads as TGTGCCTGGGGACTAGCGGACCTGAGCTCCTACAATGAGCAGTTCTTC.

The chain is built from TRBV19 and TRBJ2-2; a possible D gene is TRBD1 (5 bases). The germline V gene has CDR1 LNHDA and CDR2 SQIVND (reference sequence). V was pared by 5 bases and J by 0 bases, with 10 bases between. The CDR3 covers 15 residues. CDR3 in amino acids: CASSLGRANTGELFF. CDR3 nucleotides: TGTGCCAGTAGTTTGGGCAGGGCGAACACCGGGGAGCTGTTTTTT.

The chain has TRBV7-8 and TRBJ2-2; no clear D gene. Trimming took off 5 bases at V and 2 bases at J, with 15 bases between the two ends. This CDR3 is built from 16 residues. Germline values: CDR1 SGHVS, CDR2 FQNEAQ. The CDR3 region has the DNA TGTGCCAGCAGCCCTTCGGGCTTTTTTAACACCGGGGAGCTGTTTTTT. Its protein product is CASSPSGFFNTGELFF.

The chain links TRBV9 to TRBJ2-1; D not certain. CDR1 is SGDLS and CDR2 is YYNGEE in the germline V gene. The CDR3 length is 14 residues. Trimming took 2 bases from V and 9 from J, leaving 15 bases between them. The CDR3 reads CASSVSLETGEQFF. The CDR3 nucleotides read TGTGCCAGCAGCGTTAGCCTAGAGACGGGTGAGCAGTTCTTC.

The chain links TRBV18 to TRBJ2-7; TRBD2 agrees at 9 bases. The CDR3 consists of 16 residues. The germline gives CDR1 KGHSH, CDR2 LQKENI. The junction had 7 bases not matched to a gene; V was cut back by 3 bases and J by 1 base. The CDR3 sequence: CASSPPSGTTSYEQYF. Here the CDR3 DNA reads TGTGCCAGCTCACCGCCTAGCGGGACAACTTCCTACGAGCAGTACTTC.

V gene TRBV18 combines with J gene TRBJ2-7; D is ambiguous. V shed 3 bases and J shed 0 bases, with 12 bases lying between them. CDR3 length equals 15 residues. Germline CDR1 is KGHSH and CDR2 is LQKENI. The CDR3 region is CASSPLGQSSYEQYF. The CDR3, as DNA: TGTGCCAGCTCACCTTTGGGCCAGAGCTCCTACGAGCAGTACTTC. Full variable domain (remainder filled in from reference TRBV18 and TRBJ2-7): NAGVMQNPRHLVRRRGQEARLRCSPMKGHSHVYWYRQLPEEGLKFMVYLQKENIIDESGMPKERFSAEFPKEGPSILRIQQVVRGDSAAYFCASSPLGQSSYEQYFGPGTRLTVT.

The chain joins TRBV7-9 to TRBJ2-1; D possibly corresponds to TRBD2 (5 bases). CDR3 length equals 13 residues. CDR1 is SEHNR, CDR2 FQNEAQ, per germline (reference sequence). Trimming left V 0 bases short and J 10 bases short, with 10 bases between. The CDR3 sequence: CASSLALRGEQFF. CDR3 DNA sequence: TGTGCCAGCAGCTTAGCACTCCGAGGGGAGCAGTTCTTC.

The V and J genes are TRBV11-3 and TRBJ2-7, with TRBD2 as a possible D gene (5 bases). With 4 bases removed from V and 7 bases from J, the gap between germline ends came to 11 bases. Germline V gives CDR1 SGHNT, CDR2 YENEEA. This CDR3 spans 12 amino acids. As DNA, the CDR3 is TGTGCCAGCAGCTGGTCAGGACTTGAGCAGTACTTC. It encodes CASSWSGLEQYF.

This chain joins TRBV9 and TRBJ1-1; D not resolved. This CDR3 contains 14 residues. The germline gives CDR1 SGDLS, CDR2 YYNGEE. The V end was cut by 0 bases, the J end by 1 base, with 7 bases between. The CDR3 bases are TGTGCCAGCAGCGTAGGAGGGCAGAACACTGAAGCTTTCTTT. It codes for CASSVGGQNTEAFF.

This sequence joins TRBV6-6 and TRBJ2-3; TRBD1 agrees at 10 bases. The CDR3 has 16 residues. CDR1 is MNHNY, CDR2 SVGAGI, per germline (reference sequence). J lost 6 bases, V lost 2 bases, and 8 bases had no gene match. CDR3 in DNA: TGTGCCAGCAGTTACCGTGACAGGGGGCGCAGTGATACGCAGTATTTT. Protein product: CASSYRDRGRSDTQYF.

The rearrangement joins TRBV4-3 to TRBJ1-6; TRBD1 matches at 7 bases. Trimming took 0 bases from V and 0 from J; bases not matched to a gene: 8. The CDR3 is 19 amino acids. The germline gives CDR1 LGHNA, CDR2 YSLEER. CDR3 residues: CASSQDRTGKSSYNSPLHF. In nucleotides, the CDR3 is TGCGCCAGCAGCCAAGATCGGACAGGCAAGAGCTCCTATAATTCACCCCTCCACTTT.

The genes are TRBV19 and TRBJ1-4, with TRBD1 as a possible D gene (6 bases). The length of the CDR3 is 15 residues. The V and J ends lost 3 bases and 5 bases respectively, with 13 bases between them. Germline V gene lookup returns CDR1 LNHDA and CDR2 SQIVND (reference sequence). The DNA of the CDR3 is TGTGCCAGTAGTATCCCCGGGACACGGAATGAAAAACTGTTTTTT. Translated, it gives CASSIPGTRNEKLFF.

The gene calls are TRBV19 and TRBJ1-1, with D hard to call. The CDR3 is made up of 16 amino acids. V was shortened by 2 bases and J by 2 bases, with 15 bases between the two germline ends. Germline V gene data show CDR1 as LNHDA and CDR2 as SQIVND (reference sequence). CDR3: CASSISASPGNTEAFF. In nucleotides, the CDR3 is TGTGCCAGTAGTATAAGCGCTTCCCCGGGCAACACTGAAGCTTTCTTT.

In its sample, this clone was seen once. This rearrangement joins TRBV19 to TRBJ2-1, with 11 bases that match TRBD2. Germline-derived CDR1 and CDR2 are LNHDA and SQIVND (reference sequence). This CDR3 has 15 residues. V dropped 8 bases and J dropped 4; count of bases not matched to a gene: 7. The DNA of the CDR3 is TGTGCCAGTCAGATCGGGACTAGCGGATACAATGAGCAGTTCTTC. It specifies CASQIGTSGYNEQFF.

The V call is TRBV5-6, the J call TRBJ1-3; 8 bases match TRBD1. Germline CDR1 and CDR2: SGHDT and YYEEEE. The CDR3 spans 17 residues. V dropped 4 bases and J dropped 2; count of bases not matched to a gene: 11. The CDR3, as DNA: TGTGCCAGCAGCGGAGGGACAGGCGGGAGAGCTGGAAACACCATATATTTT. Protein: CASSGGTGGRAGNTIYF.